This T cell receptor (beta chain) was captured by sequencing in a study of T-cell reconstitution after alpha-beta-depleted transplantation in children (dated by TCRdb to between 2015 and 2016). For context, the study as a whole: Using TCR repertoire profiling, the study quantitatively followed how T-cell immune reconstitution unfolded in children after TCRalphabeta/CD19-depleted allogeneic hematopoietic cell transplantation. Summary of the overall study and its limitations: Over the following months the frequencies of hyperexpanded clones went down, and after one year T-cell counts and TCRbeta diversity were mostly credited to newly produced T cells. In some patients, the high TCRbeta diversity seen at day 60 was put down to recipient T cells and intrathymic progenitors that had survived conditioning. The apparently early alphabetaT-cell count recovery about two months after transplant was reportedly dependent on only several hundred rapidly expanded clones derived from non-depleted graft cells.

Points on this clonotype: Its antigen remains unidentified. Base qualities were left out, and no much larger clone turns up one base away.

Library generation was performed with PCR. These reads were obtained on an Illumina HiSeq 2500. Molecular barcoding was employed in the preparation of TCR libraries, with unique molecular identifiers being used to normalize TCRbeta repertoire quantification. The raw public reads went through TCRdb reprocessing: fastp at Q25, MiXCR clone calling, in-frame beta chains kept. Entries are consolidated by CDR3 protein sequence, retaining the most common genes and DNA. The sample contains a few hundred thousand distinct CDR3 sequences, more than 20% of them found a single time. The ten largest clones represent about a third of the sample. Read against the paper, the sample's treatment or condition label means: allogeneic hematopoietic cell transplantation with graft depleted of TCRalphabeta T cells and CD19 B cells. Transplant recipients were children who received TCRalphabeta/CD19-depleted allogeneic hematopoietic cell grafts.

The receptor's source is a boy less than two years old with Wiskott-Aldrich syndrome, due to receive a stem cell transplant. The sample consisted of PBMCs, taken before TCRalphabeta/CD19-depleted stem cell transplant.

The sequence in DNA is TGCGCCAGCAGCGGGGAAGGGGCCACCGGGGAGCTGTTTTTT. Its amino acids are CASSGEGATGELFF. Recombination joined TRBV5-1 with TRBJ2-2; a weak D assignment points to TRBD1 (5 bases agree). The CDR3 runs 14 residues from the cysteine to the phenylalanine. Just the 42-base CDR3 DNA is kept, in frame starting at base 1. Trimming takes 4 bases from V and 4 bases from J, and the germline ends sit 11 bases apart. In the germline V gene, CDR1 corresponds to SGHRS and CDR2 to YFSETQ. Extended through the reference TRBV5-1 and TRBJ2-2 proteins, this CDR3 yields the full variable domain: KAGVTQTPRYLIKTRGQQVTLSCSPISGHRSVSWYQQTPGQGLQFLFEYFSETQRNKGNFPGRFSGRQFSNSRSEMNVSTLELGDSALYLCASSGEGATGELFFGEGSRLTVL.